Presented here are 16 T cell receptor beta chains from one specimen sequenced in a study of chemoradiotherapy in HPV16-positive cancers. The protocol was immunoSEQ multiplex PCR, while the TCRdb copy is restricted to in-frame clones and leaves out a portion. Among fewer than 2,000 clones listed, 70% to 80% were seen once. The sequencing used tumor tissue, collected from a patient who underwent chemoradiotherapy. Receptors originate from a human donor with HPV-associated anogenital cancer.

This clone occurred once. The chain joins TRBV30 to TRBJ1-5, with TRBD1 as a possible D gene (6 bases). Trimming left V 0 bases short and J 6 bases short, with 9 bases between. This CDR3 region has 13 residues. Germline values: CDR1 GTSNPN, CDR2 SVGIG (reference sequence). In DNA, the CDR3 is TGTGCCTGGAGTGTATCAGGGGTTCAGCCCCAGCATTTT. Residues: CAWSVSGVQPQHF.

This chain connects TRBV27 to TRBJ2-2; maybe TRBD1 (5 bases). Germline V lookup: CDR1 MNHEY, CDR2 SMNVEV (reference sequence). Trimming removed 8 bases at V and 0 bases at J, with 16 bases between. The CDR3 has 16 amino acids. The CDR3 DNA is TGTGCCAGCGGGGCTAATTTTTGGGCGAACACCGGGGAGCTGTTTTTT. This gives the protein CASGANFWANTGELFF.

This sequence joins TRBV20-1 and TRBJ1-2, with D possibly TRBD1 on 6 matching bases. Trimming took 6 bases from V and 3 from J, leaving 8 bases between them. The CDR3 totals 11 residues. CDR1 is DFQATT, CDR2 SNEGSKA, per germline (reference sequence). For the CDR3, the DNA is TGCAGTGCCCCAGGGGACTATGGCTACACCTTC. Residues: CSAPGDYGYTF.

V gene TRBV19 combines with J gene TRBJ1-5; D is undetermined. Trimming pared 6 bases from V and 4 bases from J, leaving 7 bases between. The CDR3 runs 12 residues. Looked up from germline, CDR1 is LNHDA and CDR2 is SQIVND (reference sequence). The CDR3 DNA reads as TGTGCCAGTAGAAACACAAATCAGCCCCAGCATTTT. It yields the protein CASRNTNQPQHF.

The table lists this clone with a few counts. The V and J genes are TRBV6-5 and TRBJ2-7; D is ambiguous. CDR1 is MNHEY, CDR2 SVGAGI, per germline. This CDR3 region has 12 residues. V was shortened by 10 bases and J by 0 bases, with 10 bases between the two germline ends. CDR3 sequence (DNA): TGTGCCACCGGTTTGAGCTCCTACGAGCAGTACTTC. Its translation: CATGLSSYEQYF.

This chain links TRBV4-2 with TRBJ2-2; D uncertain. V shed 3 bases and J shed 1 base, with 12 bases lying between them. Germline CDR1 reads LGHNA; CDR2 reads YNFKEQ. The CDR3 length is 16 residues. Here the CDR3 DNA reads TGTGCCAGCAGCCATAAACGACCTGTGAACACCGGGGAGCTGTTTTTT. Translation gives CASSHKRPVNTGELFF.

The rearrangement links TRBV18 to TRBJ2-3, with D unresolved. Trimming pared 3 bases from V and 0 bases from J, leaving 1 base between. The CDR3 has 12 amino acids. Germline V gene sequence: CDR1 KGHSH, CDR2 LQKENI. CDR3 sequence: CASSPSTDTQYF. Written as DNA, the CDR3 is TGTGCCAGCTCACCGAGCACAGATACGCAGTATTTT.

The chain has TRBV29-1 and TRBJ1-2; 9 bases line up with TRBD1. With V trimmed by 3 bases and J by 2 bases, 1 base remained unmatched. Germline V gene sequence: CDR1 SQVTM, CDR2 ANQGSEA. CDR3 length: 13 residues. This CDR3 reads CSVDTGGNYGYTF. Written as DNA, the CDR3 is TGCAGCGTTGATACAGGGGGCAACTATGGCTACACCTTC.

This clone appeared a single time. V and J are TRBV29-1 and TRBJ1-3; TRBD1 is a possible D gene (5 bases). Germline values: CDR1 SQVTM, CDR2 ANQGSEA. Trimming stripped 6 bases from V and 4 bases from J, with 13 bases between. The CDR3 covers 13 residues. In DNA, the CDR3 is TGCAGCGTCCCCACGAACAGGGGAAACACCATATATTTT. Translation gives CSVPTNRGNTIYF.

This clone was counted once. CDR3 sequence: CASSQRGGTSEQYV. CDR3 bases: TGTGCCAGCAGCCAGAGGGGGGGGACGTCCGAGCAGTACGTC. This chain links TRBV7-9 with TRBJ2-7; perhaps TRBD2 as D (7 bases). Trimming took 5 bases from V and 6 from J, leaving 17 bases between them. This CDR3 has 14 residues. Germline CDR1 and CDR2: SEHNR and FQNEAQ (reference sequence).

The chain recombines TRBV19 with TRBJ2-5; 8 bases are a match to TRBD1. The CDR3 is 15 residues long. Germline assignment: CDR1 LNHDA and CDR2 SQIVND (reference sequence). The V gene end was trimmed by 3 bases and the J gene end by 9 bases; junction bases not matched to a gene: 12. The chain's CDR3 is CASSISGTGAGAQYF. The CDR3, as DNA: TGTGCCAGTAGTATCTCCGGGACAGGCGCTGGGGCCCAGTACTTC.

This rearrangement joins TRBV14 to TRBJ1-2; perhaps TRBD1 as D (5 bases). The germline V gene has CDR1 SGHDN and CDR2 FVKESK. This CDR3 has 16 amino acids. Deletions cut 2 bases from V and 3 bases from J, with 16 bases between. CDR3 protein: CASSQLRGGLDYGYTF. The DNA for the CDR3 is TGTGCCAGCAGCCAACTTCGCGGGGGGTTGGACTATGGCTACACCTTC.

This clone has more than one count but fewer than ten. The V call is TRBV29-1, the J call TRBJ2-1; 9 nucleotides align to TRBD2. V lost 5 bases, J lost 12 bases, and 11 bases stayed unmatched. Per the germline V gene, CDR1 is SQVTM and CDR2 is ANQGSEA. CDR3 length: 13 residues. The DNA of the CDR3 is TGCAGCGTTTGGGGACTAGCAGGGTTCGGGCAGTTCTTC. This gives the protein CSVWGLAGFGQFF.

The CDR3 DNA sequence: TGTGCCATCAGTGTGGGTGGGAGCGACTCCTACGAGCAGTACGTC. Translating gives CAISVGGSDSYEQYV. The genes are TRBV10-3 and TRBJ2-7; TRBD2 might be the D (5 bases). Trimming removed 4 bases at V and 0 bases at J, with 13 bases between. CDR1 is ENHRY, CDR2 SYGVKD, per germline. The CDR3 loop spans 15 amino acids.

The CDR3 nucleotides are TGTGCCAGCAGTGCCCGTGGGGAGAATAGCAATCAGCCCCAGCATTTT. Translating gives CASSARGENSNQPQHF. J is TRBJ1-5 and V is TRBV25-1; no clear D. CDR1 MGHDK and CDR2 SYGVNS come from the germline V gene. Trimming cost V 4 bases and J 0 bases, with 13 bases left between them. The CDR3 contains 16 residues.

The chain recombines TRBV9 with TRBJ1-2; D is unresolved. CDR3 length equals 14 residues. CDR1 is SGDLS, CDR2 YYNGEE, per germline. V was pared by 0 bases and J by 8 bases, with 14 bases between. The CDR3 region is CASSVEAGKEGYTF. The CDR3 DNA reads as TGTGCCAGCAGCGTAGAGGCAGGCAAGGAGGGCTACACCTTC.